This TCR beta chain was obtained from a study of blood T cells in healthy people across ages. The second PCR ran about 6 to 12 cycles with a sample-barcoded 5' primer and J-beta primers. TCRdb reanalysed the 5' RACE reads using MiXCR and keeps one entry per CDR3 protein. The sample has roughly 830,000 distinct CDR3 sequences; 55% to 65% are singletons. This clonotype was found a few times. Its antigen is unknown. Overall study results and limits: Possibly, changes in expanded clonotypes were confounded because donor CMV status was unknown.

Germline assignment: CDR1 LNHNV and CDR2 YYDKDF (reference sequence). The CDR3 loop spans 18 amino acids. Trimming removed 8 bases from V and 9 bases from J; junction bases left unmatched: 22. The chain has TRBV15 and TRBJ1-6; 7 bases line up with TRBD1. Material: blood. The receptor was derived from a man younger than 45 in good health. The CDR3 spells CATATTYRDRPFGSPLHF. CDR3 DNA: TGTGCCACCGCCACGACATATAGGGACAGACCCTTTGGTTCACCCCTCCACTTT.